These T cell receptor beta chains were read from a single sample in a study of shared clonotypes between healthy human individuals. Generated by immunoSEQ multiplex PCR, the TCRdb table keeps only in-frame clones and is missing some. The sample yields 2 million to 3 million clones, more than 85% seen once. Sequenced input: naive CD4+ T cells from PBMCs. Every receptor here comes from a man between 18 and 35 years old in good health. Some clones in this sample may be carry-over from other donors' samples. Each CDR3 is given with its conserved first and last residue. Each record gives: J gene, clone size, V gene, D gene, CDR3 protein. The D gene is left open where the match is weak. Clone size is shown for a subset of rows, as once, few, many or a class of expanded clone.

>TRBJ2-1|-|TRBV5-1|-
CASSTRGVEGSYNEQFF
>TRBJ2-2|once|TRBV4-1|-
CASSSRTGELFF
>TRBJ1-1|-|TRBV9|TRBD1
CASSPGQGVGDTEAFF
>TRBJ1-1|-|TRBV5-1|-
CASSLLDTEAFF
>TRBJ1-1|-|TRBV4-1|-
CASSLRMAGLGTEAFF
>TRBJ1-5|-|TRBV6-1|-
CASSPFGRVDQPQHF
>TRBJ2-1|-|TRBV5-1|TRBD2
CASSLRTSGSLSSYNEQFF
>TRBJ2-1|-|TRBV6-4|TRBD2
CASSVTLAAYNEQFF
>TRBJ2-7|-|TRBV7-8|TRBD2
CASSLGLAGGYEQYF
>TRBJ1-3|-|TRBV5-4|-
CASSSIPGAFGNTIYF
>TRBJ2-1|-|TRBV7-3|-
CASSPQPGAVEQFF
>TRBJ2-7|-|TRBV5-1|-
CASSQGLATSSYEQYF
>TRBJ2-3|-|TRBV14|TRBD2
CASSQSGRSIGYF
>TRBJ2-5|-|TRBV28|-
CASSSLDSETQYF
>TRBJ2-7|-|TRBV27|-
CASSFGVWPENNEQYF
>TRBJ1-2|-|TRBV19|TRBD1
CASIPGQGQGYGYTF
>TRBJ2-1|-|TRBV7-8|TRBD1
CASSQGAGVVDEQFF
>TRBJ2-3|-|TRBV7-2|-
CASSLGQVTDTQYF
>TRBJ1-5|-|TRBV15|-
CATSKGGNRLEGQPQHF
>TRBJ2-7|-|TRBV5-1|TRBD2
CASSLEHRPSGSSEQYF
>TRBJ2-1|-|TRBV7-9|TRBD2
CASSQRLARSSYNEQFF
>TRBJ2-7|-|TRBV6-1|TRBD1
CASSESSGGTGGYEQYF
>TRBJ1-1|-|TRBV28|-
CASRTPQGSAPEAFF
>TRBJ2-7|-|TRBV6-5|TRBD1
CASSTTGVLSYEQYF
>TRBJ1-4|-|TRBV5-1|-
CASSFSSTNEKLFF
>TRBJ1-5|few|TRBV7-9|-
CASSLVGNQPQHF
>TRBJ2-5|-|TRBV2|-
CASSEAEVPRYF
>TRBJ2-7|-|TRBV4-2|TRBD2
CASSQVGLAGGPSYEQYF
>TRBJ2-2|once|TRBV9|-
CASSPRGLGELFF
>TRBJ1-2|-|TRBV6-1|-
CASSEGGALYGYTF
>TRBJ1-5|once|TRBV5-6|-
CASSTMGVSNQPQHF
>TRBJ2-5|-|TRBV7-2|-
CASSLVTGSQETQYF
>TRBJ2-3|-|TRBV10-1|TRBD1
CASSADRVTDTQYF
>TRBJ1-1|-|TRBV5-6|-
CASSLAAGSTFF
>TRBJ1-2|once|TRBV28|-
CASSTTGYYGYTF
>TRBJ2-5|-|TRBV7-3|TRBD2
CASSLVAGGTGKTQYF
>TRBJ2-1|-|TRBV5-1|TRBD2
CASSSRTSGADNEQFF
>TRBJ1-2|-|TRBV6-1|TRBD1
CASSEDRGDYGYTF
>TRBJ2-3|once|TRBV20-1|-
CSARGTDTQYF
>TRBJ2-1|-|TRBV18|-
CASSPTHTSDNEQFF
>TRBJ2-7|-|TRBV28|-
CASSSVLDSYEQYF
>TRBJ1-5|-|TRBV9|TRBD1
CASSVTAGGGQPQHF
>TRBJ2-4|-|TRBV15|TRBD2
CATRLAGGPNDLAKNIQYF
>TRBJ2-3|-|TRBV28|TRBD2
CASSTPGGVTQYF
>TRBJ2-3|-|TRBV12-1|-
CASSFDRSSTDTQYF
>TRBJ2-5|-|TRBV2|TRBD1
CASSENRGPETQYF
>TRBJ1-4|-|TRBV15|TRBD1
CATSRQLHRDRNEKLFF
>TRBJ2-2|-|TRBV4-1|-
CASSPRDTGELFF
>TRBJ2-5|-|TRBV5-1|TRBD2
CASSPGTSGRKETQYF
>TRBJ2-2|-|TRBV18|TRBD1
CASSPPNRDRESGELFF
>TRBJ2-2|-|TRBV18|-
CASSPFGQLNTGELFF
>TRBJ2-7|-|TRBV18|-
CASSSLQGAYEQYF
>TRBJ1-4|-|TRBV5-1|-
CASSLEGGNEKLFF
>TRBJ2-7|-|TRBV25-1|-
CASSQPGVVNEQYF
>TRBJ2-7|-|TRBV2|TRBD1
CASSPLGGTGDYEQYF